This TCR beta chain stems from a study of cytotoxic CD8 clonotypes in ibrutinib-treated CLL. From germline, CDR1 is SGHRS and CDR2 YFSETQ. Deletions cut 1 base from V and 6 bases from J, with 12 bases between. The CDR3 totals 14 residues. Study-level findings and limits: Ibrutinib response saw clonality rise, and progression saw it return toward baseline.

About this clone: Antigen unknown.

The repertoire was sequenced with immunoSEQ multiplex PCR; TCRdb's copy has only in-frame clones and lacks some. The sample contains about 300,000 clones, 60% to 80% of which appear only once. This chain links TRBV5-1 with TRBJ2-3; D gene uncertain. Sequencing used PBMCs, obtained at disease progression, from a patient treated with ibrutinib. The sequence was collected from a human donor with chronic lymphocytic leukemia. CDR3 nucleotide sequence: TGCGCCAGCAGCTTGACCCTGGGGTTTGATACGCAGTATTTT. Translating it yields CASSLTLGFDTQYF.